This T cell receptor beta chain was captured in a study of blood T cell repertoires in COVID-19. The germline V and J ends were trimmed by 4 bases and 2 bases, with 7 bases remaining between them. This CDR3 region has 13 residues. Germline-derived CDR1 and CDR2 are SGHVS and FQNEAQ. This table comes from immunoSEQ multiplex PCR, and its TCRdb copy is limited to in-frame clones, with some not included. Altogether 100,000 to 120,000 clones are present, about 80% being singletons, with the ten largest covering 3% to 4%. This sequence originates from an elderly woman with acute or convalescent COVID-19. The chain has TRBV7-8 and TRBJ2-3, with a possible D match to TRBD2 (5 bases). The sample taken for sequencing was peripheral blood. Written as DNA, the CDR3 is TGTGCCAGCAGCTCCGGGATCACAGATACGCAGTATTTT. This gives the protein CASSSGITDTQYF.